Listed below are T cell receptor beta chains from one sample, sequenced in a study of T cell responses to AZD1222 COVID-19 vaccine. TCRdb keeps only in-frame clones here, not all; method: immunoSEQ multiplex PCR. There are some 130,000 clones in the sample; just under 95% occur only once, and roughly 1% lies in the top ten. The source material was peripheral blood, sampled 28 days after the second AZD1222 dose. Receptors originate from an adult who received the AZD1222 COVID-19 vaccine. The CDR3 runs from the conserved cysteine through the conserved F or W. Fields, in order: clone size, D gene, J gene, V gene, CDR3 protein, CDR3 DNA. D genes are given only for firm matches. Clone size is not always given. Where it is, it says once, few, many or a class for expanded clones.

once TRBD1 TRBJ1-6 TRBV10-3 CAISESYRGENSPLHF TGTGCCATCAGTGAGTCATACAGGGGAGAGAACTCACCCCTCCACTTT
. TRBD1 TRBJ2-1 TRBV19 CASRPQGAKSSANEQFF TGTGCCAGTAGACCACAGGGGGCTAAGTCATCGGCCAATGAGCAGTTCTTC
. . TRBJ1-1 TRBV11-3 CASSVTGPTEAFF TGTGCCAGCAGCGTTACAGGCCCCACTGAAGCTTTCTTT
. . TRBJ1-1 TRBV19 CASRSVRTNTEAFF TGTGCCAGTAGGTCGGTCAGGACGAACACTGAAGCTTTCTTT
once . TRBJ2-2 TRBV7-2 CASSLDSSSPGELFF TGTGCCAGCAGCTTAGACAGTTCGAGCCCCGGGGAGCTGTTTTTT
. . TRBJ2-2 TRBV28 CASHPGRTGELFF TGTGCCAGCCACCCAGGCCGGACCGGGGAGCTGTTTTTT
few . TRBJ2-1 TRBV5-1 CASSLLGSQDGNEQFF TGCGCCAGCAGCTTGCTGGGATCCCAGGACGGGAATGAGCAGTTCTTC
. . TRBJ2-1 TRBV28 CASSLDSLYEQFF TGTGCCAGCAGTTTAGACTCCCTCTATGAGCAGTTCTTC
. . TRBJ2-7 TRBV2 CASSEQVNSPGSYEQYF TGTGCCAGCAGTGAACAGGTAAACTCCCCGGGTTCCTACGAGCAGTACTTC
. TRBD1 TRBJ1-5 TRBV7-2 CASSLAGDRGPGSWHF TGTGCCAGCAGCTTAGCGGGGGACAGGGGGCCGGGATCGTGGCATTTT
. . TRBJ2-7 TRBV5-6 CASSLDVGARSQQYF TGTGCCAGCAGCTTGGACGTGGGCGCGAGATCCCAGCAGTACTTC
. . TRBJ2-6 TRBV19 CASSKAGTTGANVLTF TGTGCCAGTAGTAAGGCAGGGACCACTGGGGCCAACGTCCTGACTTTC
. TRBD1 TRBJ1-1 TRBV10-3 CAISNGDSMNTEAFF TGTGCCATCAGTAATGGGGACAGTATGAACACTGAAGCTTTCTTT
. . TRBJ1-6 TRBV11-2 CASSLGRGRNSPLHF TGTGCCAGCAGCTTAGGGAGGGGAAGGAATTCACCCCTCCACTTT
. . TRBJ2-5 TRBV30 CAWSRGRETQYF TGTGCCTGGAGTAGGGGCCGGGAGACCCAGTACTTC
once . TRBJ1-5 TRBV6-5 CASSSSGAYSNQPQHF TGTGCCAGCAGTTCTTCAGGGGCTTATAGCAATCAGCCCCAGCATTTT
. . TRBJ2-1 TRBV12-3/TRBV12-4 CASSFTPGSEQFF TGTGCCAGCAGTTTCACTCCGGGGAGCGAGCAGTTCTTC
. . TRBJ2-7 TRBV29-1 CSVEVGSRDEQYF TGCAGCGTTGAAGTAGGGTCCCGGGACGAGCAGTACTTC
. TRBD1 TRBJ1-6 TRBV6-6 CASTEETGPNSPLHF TGTGCCAGCACCGAGGAGACAGGGCCTAATTCACCCCTCCACTTT
. TRBD2 TRBJ2-1 TRBV30 CAWSRLSGGAKDEQFF TGTGCCTGGAGCCGGTTGAGCGGGGGGGCCAAGGATGAGCAGTTCTTC
. . TRBJ2-2 TRBV27 CASSFRYVVLAEHTGELFF TGTGCCAGCAGTTTCCGCTATGTGGTTTTAGCGGAGCACACCGGGGAGCTGTTTTTT
. TRBD1 TRBJ1-6 TRBV4-2 CASSKVGQGLSLSYNSPLHF TGTGCCAGCAGCAAAGTGGGACAGGGATTATCTCTCTCCTATAATTCACCCCTCCACTTT
. . TRBJ1-1 TRBV7-2 CASSLALTAEAFF TGTGCCAGCAGCTTAGCCCTGACAGCTGAAGCTTTCTTT
. . TRBJ2-2 TRBV6-2/TRBV6-3 CASSYSSGAGTGELFF TGTGCCAGCAGTTACTCATCGGGAGCGGGCACCGGGGAGCTGTTTTTT
. . TRBJ2-7 TRBV19 CASRQGGSYEQYF TGTGCCAGTCGACAGGGAGGGTCCTACGAGCAGTACTTC
. . TRBJ1-1 TRBV29-1 CSVFDRMNTEAFF TGCAGCGTTTTTGACAGAATGAACACTGAAGCTTTCTTT
once . TRBJ1-1 TRBV7-9 CASNLGGVNTEAFF TGTGCCAGCAACCTTGGGGGGGTGAACACTGAAGCTTTCTTT
. . TRBJ2-2 TRBV6-5 CASRDQGRTGELFF TGTGCCAGCAGGGATCAGGGGAGGACCGGGGAGCTGTTTTTT
. . TRBJ1-1 TRBV6-5 CASSYRRATEAFF TGTGCCAGCAGTTATCGGAGGGCGACTGAAGCTTTCTTT
. . TRBJ2-1 TRBV7-2 CASSLVSSDEQFF TGTGCCAGCAGCTTAGTAAGCTCGGATGAGCAGTTCTTC
. . TRBJ1-2 TRBV7-2 CASSLVAYGYTF TGTGCCAGCAGCTTAGTTGCCTATGGCTACACCTTC
. TRBD1 TRBJ1-2 TRBV10-3 CAISQDRGYGYTF TGTGCCATCAGTCAGGACAGGGGATATGGCTACACCTTC
. . TRBJ2-6 TRBV7-3 CASSQGSSGANVLTF TGTGCCAGCAGCCAAGGGAGCTCTGGGGCCAACGTCCTGACTTTC
. . TRBJ1-1 TRBV7-8 CASSLRTSPNTEAFF TGTGCCAGCAGCTTGCGGACGTCCCCGAACACTGAAGCTTTCTTT
once . TRBJ2-7 TRBV30 CAWSKGKYEQYF TGTGCCTGGAGTAAAGGGAAATACGAGCAGTACTTC
. TRBD1 TRBJ2-3 TRBV12-5 CASGWTGGPGDTQYF TGTGCTAGTGGTTGGACAGGGGGACCAGGGGATACGCAGTATTTT
. . TRBJ2-2 TRBV9 CASSVPRLGELFF TGTGCCAGCAGCGTACCCCGCCTCGGGGAGCTGTTTTTT
. . TRBJ2-1 TRBV4-3 CASSQELVSYNEQFF TGCGCCAGCAGCCAAGAGCTGGTCTCCTACAATGAGCAGTTCTTC
. . TRBJ2-2 TRBV9 CASSMNTGELFF TGTGCCAGCAGCATGAACACCGGGGAGCTGTTTTTT
. . TRBJ1-6 TRBV12-3/TRBV12-4 CASSPGWNSPLHF TGTGCCAGTAGTCCGGGTTGGAATTCACCCCTCCACTTT
. . TRBJ1-5 TRBV12-3/TRBV12-4 CASSLSENQPQHF TGTGCCAGCAGTTTATCCGAAAATCAGCCCCAGCATTTT
. . TRBJ1-5 TRBV2 CASSELGGNQPQHF TGTGCCAGCAGTGAGTTGGGGGGCAATCAGCCCCAGCATTTT
. . TRBJ1-1 TRBV5-4 CASSGGQNTEAFF TGTGCCAGCAGCGGGGGACAGAACACTGAAGCTTTCTTT
. . TRBJ2-6 TRBV19 CASSARQGGGANVLTF TGTGCCAGTAGTGCCCGACAGGGAGGTGGGGCCAACGTCCTGACTTTC
. . TRBJ2-2 TRBV7-6 CASSTGPNSDTGELFF TGTGCCAGCAGTACGGGCCCAAACTCGGACACCGGGGAGCTGTTTTTT
. . TRBJ2-5 TRBV6-2/TRBV6-3 CASSYMGIQETQYF TGTGCCAGCAGTTACATGGGGATCCAAGAGACCCAGTACTTC
. TRBD2 TRBJ2-7 TRBV6-2/TRBV6-3 CASSRLAGGSYEQYF TGTGCCAGCAGTCGACTAGCGGGGGGTTCCTACGAGCAGTACTTC
. . TRBJ1-1 TRBV27 CASSSLGGGRGAFF TGTGCCAGCAGTTCCCTAGGGGGAGGGAGAGGGGCTTTCTTT
. . TRBJ2-7 TRBV6-5 CASSIIRGYEQYF TGTGCCAGCAGCATAATAAGGGGTTACGAGCAGTACTTC
. TRBD2 TRBJ2-7 TRBV30 CAWSERGEQYF TGTGCCTGGAGTGAGCGGGGCGAGCAGTACTTC
few TRBD1 TRBJ2-7 TRBV5-6 CASSWTGPSYEQYF TGTGCCAGCAGCTGGACAGGGCCCTCCTACGAGCAGTACTTC
. TRBD2 TRBJ2-5 TRBV15 CATSRTRPTGSGEETQYF TGTGCCACCAGCAGAACGAGACCGACGGGTAGCGGGGAGGAGACCCAGTACTTC
few . TRBJ1-3 TRBV7-2 CASSSQGGGNTIYF TGTGCCAGCAGTTCACAGGGTGGGGGAAACACCATATATTTT
. TRBD2 TRBJ2-2 TRBV11-2 CASTRGLAGLTGELFF TGTGCCAGCACCCGGGGGCTAGCGGGGCTCACCGGGGAGCTGTTTTTT
. TRBD1 TRBJ2-1 TRBV5-4 CASSPQGAYNEQFF TGTGCCAGCAGCCCGCAGGGGGCCTACAATGAGCAGTTCTTC
. . TRBJ1-3 TRBV28 CASSSRNTIYF TGTGCCAGCAGTTCGCGAAACACCATATATTTT
. . TRBJ2-7 TRBV18 CASSQGPGLAYEQYF TGTGCCAGCTCACAAGGGCCCGGACTTGCCTACGAGCAGTACTTC
. . TRBJ2-6 TRBV7-9 CASSLGETGANVLTF TGTGCCAGCAGCTTAGGAGAAACTGGGGCCAACGTCCTGACTTTC
. . TRBJ1-2 TRBV5-1 CASSSPGNYGYTF TGCGCCAGCAGCTCTCCGGGTAACTATGGCTACACCTTC